Listed here is a single TCR beta chain. Antigen unknown. CDR3 length: 16 amino acids. Deletions cut 3 bases from V and 5 bases from J, with 16 bases between. Germline CDR1 reads LNHDA; CDR2 reads SQIVND (reference sequence). This sample is drawn from a study of OX40 agonist ivuxolimab in advanced cancers. Sampling times: baseline, cycle 4 day 1, cycle 7 day 1. The protocol was immunoSEQ multiplex PCR, while the TCRdb copy is restricted to in-frame clones and leaves out a portion. The sample contains tens of thousands of clones, 83% of which appear only once. Overall study findings and caveats: In a subset of nonresponders, normalized T-cell clonal expansion was also low. Compared with CD4+, CD8+ T cells on average had more expanded clones. Circulating CD4+ and CD8+ T cells showed clonal expansion by week 6 at 0.1 to 3.0 mg/kg.

This rearrangement joins TRBV19 to TRBJ1-4; D gene unclear. The sample here was CD4+ or CD8+ T cells sorted from blood, taken in a trial of the OX40 agonist ivuxolimab. The TCR was taken from an adult with an advanced solid tumor such as melanoma, head and neck, liver or kidney cancer. The CDR3 nucleotides are TGTGCCAGTAGTATGGCGTGGTACAGCATCAATGAAAAACTGTTTTTT. This sequence encodes CASSMAWYSINEKLFF.